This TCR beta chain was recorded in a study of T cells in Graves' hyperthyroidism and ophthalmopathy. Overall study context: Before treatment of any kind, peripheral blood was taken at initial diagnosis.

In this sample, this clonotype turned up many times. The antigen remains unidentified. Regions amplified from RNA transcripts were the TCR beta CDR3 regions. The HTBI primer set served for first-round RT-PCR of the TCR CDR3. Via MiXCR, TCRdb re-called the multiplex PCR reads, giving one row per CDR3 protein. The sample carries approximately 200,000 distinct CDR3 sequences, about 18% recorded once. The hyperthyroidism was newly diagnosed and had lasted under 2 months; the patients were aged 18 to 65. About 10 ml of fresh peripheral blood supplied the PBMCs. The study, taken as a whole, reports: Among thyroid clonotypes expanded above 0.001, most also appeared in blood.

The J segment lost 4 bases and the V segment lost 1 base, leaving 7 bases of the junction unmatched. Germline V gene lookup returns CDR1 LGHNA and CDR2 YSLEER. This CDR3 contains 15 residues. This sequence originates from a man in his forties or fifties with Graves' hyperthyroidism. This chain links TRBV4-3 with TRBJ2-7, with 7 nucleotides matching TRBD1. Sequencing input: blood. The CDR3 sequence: CASSQVLGGAYEQYF. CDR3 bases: TGCGCCAGCAGCCAAGTCCTAGGGGGCGCGTACGAGCAGTACTTC.